The table lists the clone carrying this T cell receptor beta chain with a few counts. This sample is drawn from a study of blood T cell repertoires in COVID-19. Study at large: T cells, B-cell-depleted T cells, or PBMCs supplied cDNA or gDNA.

V was pared by 5 bases and J by 6 bases, with 5 bases of the junction left unmatched. Germline CDR1 and CDR2: SGHAT and FQNNGV. CDR3 length equals 14 residues. Clones were sequenced by immunoSEQ multiplex PCR, and TCRdb holds only the in-frame ones, with some missing. This table holds fewer than 250,000 clones, 65% to 85% found once. The sequence derives from a woman in her thirties or forties with acute COVID-19. The rearrangement uses TRBV11-2 and TRBJ1-1; TRBD1 matches at 11 bases. The specimen was PBMCs or T cells enriched from blood (not recorded which). The CDR3 DNA is TGTGCCAGCAGCCCGGGACAGGGGGGATCTGAAGCTTTCTTT. Its protein is CASSPGQGGSEAFF.